Here is one T cell receptor (beta chain) with its context. In the original processing: Reference gene primer amplification yielded estimated nucleated cell counts. Clones were sequenced by immunoSEQ multiplex PCR, and TCRdb holds only the in-frame ones, with some missing. The V and J calls and clone size were taken over from that table, and D and trimming were inferred from the DNA. The data hold about 380,000 clones, with 88% observed a single time. V was shortened by 3 bases and J by 3 bases, with 27 bases between the two germline ends. The CDR3 loop spans 20 amino acids. Per germline, CDR1 SGHDN and CDR2 FVKESK. The source of the sample is a study of blood T cell repertoires in COVID-19. The wider study: Material from acute and convalescent COVID-19 was sourced from the United States, Italy and Spain. Sample material is recorded as cDNA or gDNA derived from T cells, B-cell-depleted T cells, or PBMCs.

This rearrangement joins TRBV14 to TRBJ2-1, with D perhaps matching TRBD1 (8 bases). This TCR was recovered from a woman aged 18-30 years who had recovered from COVID-19. Sequencing used PBMCs or T cells enriched from blood (not recorded which). The DNA of the CDR3 is TGTGCCAGCAGCCATGCCGGGACAGGATCCCGTGGGGGGGTCTACAATGAGCAGTTCTTC. It translates to CASSHAGTGSRGGVYNEQFF.